The clone carrying this TCR beta chain was observed many times. Its antigen is still unknown. This sample was included in a study of Graves' ophthalmopathy and Graves' hyperthyroidism. Study information: The blood sample was drawn at first diagnosis and before any treatment. Study outcomes and limitations: Most expanded thyroid clonotypes above 0.001 frequency also appeared in blood. Ophthalmopathy versus stable hyperthyroidism: 13-signature model gave around 85% sensitivity, 80% to 84% specificity.

V lost 0 bases, J lost 4 bases, and 13 bases lay in between. Per germline, CDR1 DFQATT and CDR2 SNEGSKA (reference sequence). This CDR3 has 14 residues. For repertoire sequencing, the TCR beta CDR3 regions were amplified from RNA transcripts. After a first-round RT-PCR with HTBI primers, a second-round multiplex PCR was run. Using its own MiXCR run on the multiplex PCR reads, TCRdb lists one record per CDR3 protein. The data contain almost 400,000 distinct CDR3 sequences, about 16% of them seen just once; the ten biggest clones take up roughly 1.4%. Other autoimmune diseases, uncontrolled infections, pregnancy or lactation excluded patients from enrollment.

The chain links TRBV20-1 to TRBJ2-7; D remains unclear. Input material: peripheral blood. The sequence was collected from a woman under 30 with Graves' ophthalmopathy. The CDR3 coding sequence is TGCAGTGCTAGAGATCCTGGCGGACCGTACGAGCAGTACTTC. Its translation is CSARDPGGPYEQYF.